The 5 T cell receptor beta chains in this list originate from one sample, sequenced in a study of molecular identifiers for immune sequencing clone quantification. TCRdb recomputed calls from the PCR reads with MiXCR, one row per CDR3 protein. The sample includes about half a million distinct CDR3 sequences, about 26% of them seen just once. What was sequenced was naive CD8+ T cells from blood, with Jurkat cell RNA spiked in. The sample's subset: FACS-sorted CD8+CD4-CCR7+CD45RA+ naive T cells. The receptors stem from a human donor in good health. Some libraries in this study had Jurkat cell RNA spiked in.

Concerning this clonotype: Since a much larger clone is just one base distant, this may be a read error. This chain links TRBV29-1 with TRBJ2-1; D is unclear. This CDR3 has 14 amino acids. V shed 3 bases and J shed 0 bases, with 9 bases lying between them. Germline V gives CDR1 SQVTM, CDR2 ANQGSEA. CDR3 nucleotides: TGCAGCGTTGACCCCGGGTTCTCCTACAATGAGCAGTTCTTC. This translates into CSVDPGFSYNEQFF.

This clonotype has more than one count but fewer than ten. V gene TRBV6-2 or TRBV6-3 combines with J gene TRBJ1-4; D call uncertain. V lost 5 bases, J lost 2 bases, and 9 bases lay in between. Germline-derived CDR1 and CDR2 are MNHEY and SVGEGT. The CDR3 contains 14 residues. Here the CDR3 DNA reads TGTGCCAGCAGTAAGACTCCGACTAATGAAAAACTGTTTTTT. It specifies CASSKTPTNEKLFF.

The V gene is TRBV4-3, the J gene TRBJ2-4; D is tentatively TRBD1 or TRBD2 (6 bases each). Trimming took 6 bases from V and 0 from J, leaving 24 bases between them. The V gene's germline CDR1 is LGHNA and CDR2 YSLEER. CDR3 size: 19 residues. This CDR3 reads CASSKGLQGGPLAKNIQYF. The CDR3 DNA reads TGCGCCAGCAGTAAGGGGTTACAGGGAGGTCCTCTAGCCAAAAACATTCAGTACTTC.

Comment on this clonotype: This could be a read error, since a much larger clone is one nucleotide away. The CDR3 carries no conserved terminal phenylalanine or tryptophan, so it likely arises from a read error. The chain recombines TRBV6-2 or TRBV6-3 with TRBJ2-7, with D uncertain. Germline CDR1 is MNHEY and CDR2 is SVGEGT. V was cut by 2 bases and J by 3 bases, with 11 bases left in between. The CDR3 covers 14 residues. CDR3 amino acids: CASSYGQEVYEQYS. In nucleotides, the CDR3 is TGTGCCAGCAGTTACGGCCAGGAAGTCTACGAGCAGTACTCC.

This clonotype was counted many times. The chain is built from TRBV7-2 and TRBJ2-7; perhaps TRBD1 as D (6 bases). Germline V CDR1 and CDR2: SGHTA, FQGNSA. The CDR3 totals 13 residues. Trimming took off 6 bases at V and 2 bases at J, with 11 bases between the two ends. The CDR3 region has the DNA TGTGCCAGCAGTTACACAGGGACCTACGAGCAGTACTTC. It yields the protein CASSYTGTYEQYF.